This entry concerns a single TCR beta chain. What it recognizes is unknown. This record comes from a study of breast tumors, draining lymph nodes, adjacent tissues. Axillary draining lymph nodes of breast cancer patients supplied the node samples. CDR1 and CDR2 from the germline V gene are LNHDA and SQIVND (reference sequence). This CDR3 region has 16 residues. V was clipped by 7 bases and J by 6 bases; unmatched bases: 12. From the multiplex PCR reads, TCRdb called clonotypes with MiXCR, one entry per CDR3 protein. This sample has about 270,000 distinct CDR3 sequences, with about 30% found just once. Study conclusions and caveats: Compared with lymph nodes, tumors were less diverse; compared with nontumor tissue, more.

Sequencing input: axillary lymph node tissue. The chain is built from TRBV19 and TRBJ2-5; 12 bases match TRBD1. The clonotype comes from a female donor with breast cancer. Some clones in this sample may be carry-over from other donors' samples. CDR3 in amino acids: CASNDLGQGAFKTQYF. In DNA form, the CDR3 reads TGTGCCAGTAACGATCTGGGACAGGGGGCTTTCAAGACCCAGTACTTC. Based on the CDR3 plus reference TRBV19 and TRBJ2-5, the full variable domain is DGGITQSPKYLFRKEGQNVTLSCEQNLNHDAMYWYRQDPGQGLRLIYYSQIVNDFQKGDIAEGYSVSREKKESFPLTVTSAQKNPTAFYLCASNDLGQGAFKTQYFGPGTRLLVL.